This entry features one TCR beta chain sequence. Profiled with immunoSEQ multiplex PCR; TCRdb holds only in-frame clones, not every one. The sample has fewer than 11,000 clones; 60% to 65% are singletons. This sample is drawn from a study of neoadjuvant anti-PD-1 for oral cavity cancer. About the study: Before surgery, most patients got three to four biweekly 3 mg/kg nivolumab doses. Non-progressing patients received a fourth nivolumab dose near day 43, then surgery on days 50-56.

Time point given: after neoadjuvant nivolumab, at surgical resection. Patients had HPV-negative, locally advanced oral cavity squamous cell carcinoma. The CDR3 has 12 amino acids. Trimming left V 3 bases short and J 8 bases short, with 7 bases between. The germline V gene encodes CDR1 SGHDN and CDR2 FVKESK. The input for sequencing was tumor tissue, taken after nivolumab (anti-PD-1) treatment. This sequence originates from a person aged 35-79 years with oral cavity squamous cell carcinoma. The chain recombines TRBV14 with TRBJ1-4, with no clear D. Here the CDR3 reads CASSHSREKLFF. In nucleotides, the CDR3 is TGTGCCAGCAGCCACAGTAGAGAAAAACTGTTTTTT.